This TCR beta chain was found in a study of T cell changes during pregnancy in multiple sclerosis. Trimming removed 4 bases at V and 2 bases at J, with 12 bases between. CDR1 MDHEN and CDR2 SYDVKM come from the germline V gene. The CDR3 has 14 residues. Assay used: immunoSEQ multiplex PCR; TCRdb lists only in-frame clones, some missing. The repertoire includes tens of thousands of clones, roughly 88% of them detected once, and around 1.2% sits in the top ten. The receptor comes from a female donor with multiple sclerosis, enrolled in a pregnancy study. The sequences come from CD4+ T cells from peripheral blood mononuclear cells, collected in the second trimester of pregnancy. The chain carries TRBV28 and TRBJ2-7; possibly TRBD1 for D (6 bases). CDR3 in amino acids: CASSSGHVTYEQYF. The CDR3 nucleotides are TGTGCCAGCAGTTCGGGACACGTCACCTACGAGCAGTACTTC.